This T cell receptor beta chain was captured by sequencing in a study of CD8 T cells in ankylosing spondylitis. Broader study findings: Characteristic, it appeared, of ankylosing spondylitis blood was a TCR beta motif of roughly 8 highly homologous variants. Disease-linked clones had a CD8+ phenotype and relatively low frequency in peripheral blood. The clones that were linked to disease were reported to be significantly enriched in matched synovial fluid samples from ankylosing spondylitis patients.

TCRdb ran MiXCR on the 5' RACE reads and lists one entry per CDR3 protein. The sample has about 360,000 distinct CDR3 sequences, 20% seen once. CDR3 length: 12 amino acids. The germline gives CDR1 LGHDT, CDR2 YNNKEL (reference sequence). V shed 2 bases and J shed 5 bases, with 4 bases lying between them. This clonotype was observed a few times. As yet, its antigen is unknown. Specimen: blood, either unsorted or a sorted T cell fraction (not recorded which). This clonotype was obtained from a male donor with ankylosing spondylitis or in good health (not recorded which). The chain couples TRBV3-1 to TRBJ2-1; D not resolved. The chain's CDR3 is CASSQRDNEQFF. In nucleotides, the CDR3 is TGTGCCAGCAGCCAAAGGGACAATGAGCAGTTCTTC.